One T cell receptor (beta chain) is described in this entry. The data derive from a study of blood T cell repertoires in COVID-19. Study in general: The United States, Italy and Spain provided the acute and convalescent COVID-19 samples. Sources were T cells, B-cell-depleted T cells, or PBMCs; the material itself was cDNA or gDNA.

Original handling: Estimation of nucleated cell counts was performed using reference gene primer amplification. Produced via immunoSEQ multiplex PCR; TCRdb's table is partial and in-frame only. V and J calls and clone size are copied from that table; D and trimming were computed from the DNA. The sample carries more than 60,000 clones, more than 75% recorded once. Trimming took off 5 bases at V and 0 bases at J, with 14 bases between the two ends. CDR3 length equals 15 residues. Germline V CDR1 and CDR2: MDHEN, SYDVKM. This sequence joins TRBV28 and TRBJ2-7; D may be TRBD1 (6 bases). Material for sequencing was peripheral blood. This sequence originates from an elderly woman with acute or convalescent COVID-19. The CDR3 here is CASSVTGRSSYEQYF. In DNA form, the CDR3 reads TGTGCCAGCAGTGTGACAGGCAGGAGCTCCTACGAGCAGTACTTC.